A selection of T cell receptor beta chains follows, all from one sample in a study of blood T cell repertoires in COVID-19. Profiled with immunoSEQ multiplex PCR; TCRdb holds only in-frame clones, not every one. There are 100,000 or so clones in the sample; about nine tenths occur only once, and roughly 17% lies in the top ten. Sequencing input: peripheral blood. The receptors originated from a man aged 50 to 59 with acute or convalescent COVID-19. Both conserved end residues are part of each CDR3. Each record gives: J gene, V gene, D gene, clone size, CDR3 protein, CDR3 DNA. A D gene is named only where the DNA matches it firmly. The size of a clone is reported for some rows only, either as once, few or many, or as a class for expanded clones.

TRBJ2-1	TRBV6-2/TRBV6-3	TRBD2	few	CASSYDALRGGSNEQFF	TGTGCCAGCAGTTACGACGCTTTACGGGGGGGAAGCAATGAGCAGTTCTTC
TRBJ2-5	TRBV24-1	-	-	CATSASGYDEQTQYF	TGTGCCACCAGTGCTTCAGGGTATGACGAGCAGACCCAGTACTTC
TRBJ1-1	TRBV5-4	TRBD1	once	CASSARQGYTEAFF	TGTGCCAGCAGCGCTCGACAGGGTTACACTGAAGCTTTCTTT
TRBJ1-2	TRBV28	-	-	CASSLVGAGYTF	TGTGCCAGCAGTTTGGTGGGCGCTGGCTACACCTTC
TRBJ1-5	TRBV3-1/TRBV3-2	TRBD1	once	CASSGTGNQPQHF	TGTGCCAGCAGTGGGACAGGCAATCAGCCCCAGCATTTT
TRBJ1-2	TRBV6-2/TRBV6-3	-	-	CASSYEGQGYTF	TGTGCCAGCAGTTACGAGGGACAAGGCTACACCTTC
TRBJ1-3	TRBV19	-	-	CASSINLNTIYF	TGTGCCAGTAGTATTAATTTGAACACCATATATTTT
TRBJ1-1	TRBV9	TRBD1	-	CASSGTGGEGTEAFF	TGTGCCAGCAGCGGGACAGGGGGCGAGGGCACTGAAGCTTTCTTT
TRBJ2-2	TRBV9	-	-	CASSVESFTGELFF	TGTGCCAGCAGCGTAGAATCATTCACCGGGGAGCTGTTTTTT
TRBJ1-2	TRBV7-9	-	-	CASRSGSNYGYTF	TGTGCCAGCAGGTCGGGGTCTAACTATGGCTACACCTTC
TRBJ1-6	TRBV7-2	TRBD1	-	CASSSMTGDGSPLHF	TGTGCCAGCAGCTCGATGACAGGGGACGGGTCACCCCTCCACTTT
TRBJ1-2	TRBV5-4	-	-	CASTLLGSDRTYGYTF	TGTGCCAGCACCCTCTTGGGCAGCGACAGGACCTATGGCTACACCTTC
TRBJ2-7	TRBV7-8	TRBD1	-	CASSPLDRFVYEQYF	TGTGCCAGCAGCCCCCTGGACAGGTTTGTCTACGAGCAGTACTTC
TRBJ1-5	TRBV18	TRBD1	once	CASSEQGGNQPQHF	TGTGCCAGCTCAGAACAGGGGGGCAATCAGCCCCAGCATTTT
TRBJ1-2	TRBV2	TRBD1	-	CASTLSPGGLEYGYTF	TGTGCCAGCACCCTGTCTCCAGGGGGCTTGGAGTATGGCTACACCTTC